Following are 24 T cell receptor beta chains from one sample sequenced in a study of beta chain features in type 1 diabetes. Notes on the study in general: Shortening of TCRB CDR3s, moderate but significant, appeared in all four CD4+ subsets of Type 1 diabetes patients.

The study reverse transcribed the entire isolated RNA, so it sequenced expressed TCRB transcripts. Assay used: immunoSEQ multiplex PCR; TCRdb lists only in-frame clones, some missing. The sample includes 300,000 or so clones, roughly 13% seen only once; the top ten take 0.017%. Their cognate antigens are unknown. The sample taken for sequencing was naive CD4+ T cells from blood. The origin of the receptors is a man under 40 with type 1 diabetes.

This clone was observed a few times. The CDR3 is CASSLSRDRDERSYEQYF. The CDR3 DNA follows: TGTGCCAGCAGCTTAAGCCGGGACAGGGATGAAAGATCCTACGAGCAGTACTTC. V is TRBV11-2 and J is TRBJ2-7; 9 bases map to TRBD1. Germline loops: CDR1 SGHAT, CDR2 FQNNGV. The J segment lost 1 base and the V segment lost 2 bases, leaving 12 bases of the junction unmatched. The CDR3 is 18 residues long.

The chain has TRBV9 and TRBJ2-5; a weak D match, TRBD2 (6 bases). The CDR3 consists of 13 residues. Trimming left V 4 bases short and J 5 bases short, with 12 bases between. Per germline, CDR1 SGDLS and CDR2 YYNGEE. This chain's CDR3 is CASSSGEEETQYF. CDR3 coding DNA: TGTGCCAGCAGCTCGGGAGAAGAGGAGACCCAGTACTTC.

The J gene is TRBJ2-4, the V gene TRBV15; D not resolved. This CDR3 is 13 amino acids long. The germline V and J ends were trimmed by 4 bases and 8 bases, with 12 bases remaining between them. Germline lookup yields CDR1 LNHNV and CDR2 YYDKDF (reference sequence). CDR3: CATSTDSSDIQYF. DNA of the CDR3: TGTGCCACCAGCACAGATAGTTCGGACATTCAGTACTTC.

The CDR3 DNA is TGCGCCAGCAGCTTGCGGGAGTCCACTGAAGCTTTCTTT. It encodes CASSLRESTEAFF. This chain uses TRBV5-1 with TRBJ1-1; D unresolved. The CDR3 runs 13 residues. Trimming stripped 1 base from V and 4 bases from J, with 8 bases between. Germline loops: CDR1 SGHRS, CDR2 YFSETQ. Filled out from reference TRBV5-1 and TRBJ1-1, the complete variable domain reads KAGVTQTPRYLIKTRGQQVTLSCSPISGHRSVSWYQQTPGQGLQFLFEYFSETQRNKGNFPGRFSGRQFSNSRSEMNVSTLELGDSALYLCASSLRESTEAFFGQGTRLTVV.

This clone was seen only a few times. V and J are TRBV4-2 and TRBJ2-5; 9 bases fit TRBD1. With V trimmed by 1 base and J by 4 bases, 13 bases remained unmatched. The CDR3 is 18 residues long. Looked up from germline, CDR1 is LGHNA and CDR2 is YNFKEQ. CDR3 sequence: CASSQGVGSGTGRETQYF. The CDR3 nucleotides are TGTGCCAGCAGCCAAGGTGTGGGGTCCGGGACAGGGAGAGAGACCCAGTACTTC.

This clone has a handful of counts. This chain links TRBV5-1 with TRBJ2-3; D is possibly TRBD2 (6 bases). Germline V gene data show CDR1 as SGHRS and CDR2 as YFSETQ. V was pared by 0 bases and J by 4 bases, with 9 bases between. This CDR3 has 14 amino acids. CDR3 nucleotides: TGCGCCAGCAGCTTGGTCCGGGAGTCAGATACGCAGTATTTT. Translation gives CASSLVRESDTQYF.

This clone was seen only a few times. The rearrangement links TRBV7-3 to TRBJ2-2, with D perhaps matching TRBD1 (6 bases). Germline-derived CDR1 and CDR2 are SGHTA and FQGTGA. The V end was cut by 5 bases, the J end by 5 bases, with 9 bases between. CDR3 length: 13 residues. The DNA of the CDR3 is TGTGCCAGCAGCCAAGGACAGACCGGGGAGCTGTTTTTT. Translated, it gives CASSQGQTGELFF.

The chain carries TRBV11-1 and TRBJ2-2; maybe TRBD2 (5 bases). The V gene lost 5 bases and the J gene lost 4 bases, with 14 bases spanning the gap. Germline V gene data show CDR1 as SGHAT and CDR2 as FQDESV (reference sequence). The CDR3 sequence is 15 residues long. CDR3 loop: CASSLGGHSTGELFF. The CDR3, as DNA: TGTGCCAGCAGCCTTGGCGGGCATTCCACCGGGGAGCTGTTTTTT. Together with reference TRBV11-1 and TRBJ2-2, the CDR3 gives the full variable domain: EAEVAQSPRYKITEKSQAVAFWCDPISGHATLYWYRQILGQGPELLVQFQDESVVDDSQLPKDRFSAERLKGVDSTLKIQPAELGDSAMYLCASSLGGHSTGELFFGEGSRLTVL.

The chain is built from TRBV7-8 and TRBJ1-5, with TRBD1 matching 11 bases. The V segment lost 5 bases and the J segment 2 bases; nucleotides outside the gene matches: 11. Germline V gives CDR1 SGHVS, CDR2 FQNEAQ. This CDR3 spans 18 amino acids. CDR3 region: CASSRTGGLLYGNQPQHF. CDR3 nucleotide sequence: TGTGCCAGCAGCAGGACAGGGGGCCTTCTTTATGGCAATCAGCCCCAGCATTTT. Full variable domain (missing parts from reference TRBV7-8 and TRBJ1-5): GAGVSQSPRYKVAKRGQDVALRCDPISGHVSLFWYQQALGQGPEFLTYFQNEAQLDKSGLPSDRFFAERPEGSVSTLKIQRTQQEDSAVYLCASSRTGGLLYGNQPQHFGDGTRLSIL.

This clone was counted only a few times. The rearrangement links TRBV5-1 to TRBJ2-7; 7 bases are shared with TRBD2. Unmatched junction bases numbered 10, after V lost 5 bases and J lost 5 bases. There are 14 residues in the CDR3. CDR1 and CDR2 from the germline V gene are SGHRS and YFSETQ. The CDR3 DNA follows: TGCGCCAGCAGTTTGCGGGAGAATTGGCACGAGCAGTACTTC. Amino acid sequence: CASSLRENWHEQYF.

This chain connects TRBV6-6 to TRBJ2-1, with D uncertain. The germline CDR1 and CDR2 sequences are MNHNY and SVGAGI (reference sequence). Trimming pared 5 bases from V and 9 bases from J, leaving 14 bases between. CDR3 length: 13 residues. The CDR3 sequence: CASSANSRPEQFF. DNA for the CDR3: TGTGCCAGCAGTGCCAACTCCCGCCCTGAGCAGTTCTTC.

The CDR3 loop is CASSYSPGTSRGTQYF. In DNA, the CDR3 is TGTGCCAGCAGTTACTCCCCCGGGACTAGCAGGGGGACGCAGTATTTT. V is TRBV6-6 and J is TRBJ2-3, with 9 bases that match TRBD2. The CDR3 totals 16 residues. Germline CDR1 reads MNHNY; CDR2 reads SVGAGI (reference sequence). V lost 0 bases, J lost 9 bases, and 10 bases stayed unmatched.

J is TRBJ2-2 and V is TRBV15, with D perhaps matching TRBD1 (5 bases). Trimming removed 6 bases from V and 5 bases from J, with 10 bases in between. The germline V gene encodes CDR1 LNHNV and CDR2 YYDKDF (reference sequence). The CDR3 contains 13 residues. In DNA, the CDR3 is TGTGCCACCAGTCAGGGTCCTACCGGGGAGCTGTTTTTT. Its protein product is CATSQGPTGELFF.

This clone was seen only a few times. V and J are TRBV9 and TRBJ2-4; maybe TRBD1 (6 bases). This CDR3 region has 16 residues. Germline V gene lookup returns CDR1 SGDLS and CDR2 YYNGEE. V lost 0 bases to trimming and J lost 6 bases, with 16 bases between them. The CDR3 protein is CASSVALQGLGNIQYF. For the CDR3, the DNA is TGTGCCAGCAGCGTAGCCCTACAGGGTCTGGGAAACATTCAGTACTTC. Supplemented by reference TRBV9 and TRBJ2-4, the full variable domain reads DSGVTQTPKHLITATGQRVTLRCSPRSGDLSVYWYQQSLDQGLQFLIQYYNGEERAKGNILERFSAQQFPDLHSELNLSSLELGDSALYFCASSVALQGLGNIQYFGAGTRLSVL.

This clone occurred a few times. The sample holds other DNA sequences that translate to the same CDR3. This sequence joins TRBV28 and TRBJ2-7, with D unresolved. V dropped 4 bases and J dropped 2 bases, with 3 bases sitting between them. The germline V gene encodes CDR1 MDHEN and CDR2 SYDVKM. The CDR3 spans 11 residues. CDR3 sequence: CASSSTYEQYF. CDR3 bases: TGTGCCAGCAGTTCAACCTACGAGCAGTACTTC.

The chain is built from TRBV4-1 and TRBJ1-1; weak D call: TRBD1 (5 bases). Germline CDR1 reads MGHRA; CDR2 reads YSYEKL. CDR3 length: 14 residues. Trimming left V 1 base short and J 9 bases short, with 15 bases between. The CDR3 coding sequence is TGCGCCAGCAGCCAAGTGCCACTGGAGGGGAAAGCTTTCTTT. Translation gives CASSQVPLEGKAFF.

This clone was detected a few times. This rearrangement joins TRBV28 to TRBJ2-2; a possible D gene is TRBD2 (6 bases). V dropped 3 bases and J dropped 2 bases, with 19 bases sitting between them. The germline V gene has CDR1 MDHEN and CDR2 SYDVKM. The CDR3 length is 18 residues. The CDR3 nucleotides are TGTGCCAGCAGTTTGACGGGAGCCAGCCAAATTAACACCGGGGAGCTGTTTTTT. Translated: CASSLTGASQINTGELFF.

This clone has a handful of counts. J is TRBJ1-4 and V is TRBV2, with D hard to call. The V and J ends lost 8 bases and 1 base respectively, with 8 bases between them. CDR1 is SNHLY and CDR2 is FYNNEI in the germline V gene. This CDR3 region has 13 residues. The CDR3 loop is CASETETNEKLFF. The CDR3 bases are TGTGCCAGCGAAACTGAAACTAATGAAAAACTGTTTTTT.

In its sample, this clone was seen a few times. This rearrangement joins TRBV28 to TRBJ2-5, with 8 nucleotides matching TRBD1. Germline CDR1 MDHEN, CDR2 SYDVKM. V lost 3 bases to trimming and J lost 5 bases; unmatched junction nucleotides: 8. The CDR3 length is 15 residues. The chain's CDR3 is CASSFAGTGAETQYF. The CDR3 DNA reads as TGTGCCAGCAGTTTCGCTGGGACAGGAGCGGAGACCCAGTACTTC.

CDR3 coding DNA: TGTGCCACCCGACAGGGAGGACATGGCTACACCTTC. Its translation is CATRQGGHGYTF. The V call is TRBV19, the J call TRBJ1-2, with 7 nucleotides matching TRBD1. This CDR3 has 12 amino acids. V dropped 10 bases and J dropped 6; count of bases not matched to a gene: 8. CDR1 is LNHDA, CDR2 SQIVND, per germline (reference sequence).

The chain is built from TRBV5-1 and TRBJ2-7; weak D call: TRBD1 (5 bases). This CDR3 spans 15 amino acids. The V end was cut by 1 base, the J end by 3 bases, with 14 bases between. Looked up from germline, CDR1 is SGHRS and CDR2 is YFSETQ. The CDR3 is CASSLTGQGLYEQYF. CDR3 DNA sequence: TGCGCCAGCAGCTTGACAGGACAAGGCCTCTACGAGCAGTACTTC.

The genes are TRBV5-1 and TRBJ2-3; maybe TRBD2 (6 bases). Deletions cut 3 bases from V and 6 bases from J, with 26 bases between. Germline V lookup: CDR1 SGHRS, CDR2 YFSETQ. This CDR3 has 18 amino acids. In DNA form, the CDR3 reads TGCGCCAGCAGCTCGCGGGGCAAGACTAGGTCCCTCGGGGATACGCAGTATTTT. This translates into CASSSRGKTRSLGDTQYF.

The sample holds a few counts of this clone. V usage is TRBV6-6 and J usage is TRBJ2-7; 9 bases line up with TRBD2. The J segment lost 3 bases and the V segment lost 4 bases, leaving 10 bases of the junction unmatched. CDR1 MNHNY and CDR2 SVGAGI come from the germline V gene (reference sequence). The CDR3 is made up of 16 amino acids. The CDR3 sequence is CASSLALAGQNYEQYF. The CDR3 region has the DNA TGTGCCAGCAGTTTGGCACTAGCGGGCCAAAACTACGAGCAGTACTTC.

This rearrangement joins TRBV9 to TRBJ2-2, with D possibly being TRBD2 (5 bases). V dropped 0 bases and J dropped 1 base, with 10 bases sitting between them. This CDR3 is built from 16 residues. The germline V gene encodes CDR1 SGDLS and CDR2 YYNGEE. The CDR3 DNA reads TGTGCCAGCAGCGTAGTCAGCGGAGGGAACACCGGGGAGCTGTTTTTT. Translation: CASSVVSGGNTGELFF.